This is a list of T cell receptor beta chains from one sample in a study of blood T cell repertoires in COVID-19. Clones were read by immunoSEQ multiplex PCR, and TCRdb kept only the in-frame ones, dropping some. The table records roughly 40,000 clones, more than 70% of them present only once. The sequencing sample was made of peripheral blood. The receptors come from a human donor in a cohort sampled during active COVID-19. Both conserved end residues are part of each CDR3. The order of the fields is clone size, V gene, D gene, J gene, CDR3 protein, CDR3 DNA. D genes are given only for firm matches. The listing skips clone size in some rows; elsewhere it reads once, few, many or a size class.

size: .
V: TRBV5-6
D: .
J: TRBJ2-7
CDR3: CASSPLRDTLYEQYF
DNA: TGTGCCAGCAGCCCCTTAAGGGACACCCTCTACGAGCAGTACTTC

size: .
V: TRBV9
D: .
J: TRBJ1-1
CDR3: CASSVEGLNAEAFF
DNA: TGTGCCAGCAGCGTAGAGGGGTTGAACGCTGAAGCTTTCTTT

size: .
V: TRBV19
D: .
J: TRBJ2-7
CDR3: CASRVGEEQYF
DNA: TGTGCCAGTAGGGTCGGTGAGGAGCAGTACTTC

size: .
V: TRBV6-5
D: .
J: TRBJ1-2
CDR3: CASIGYGFNYTF
DNA: TGTGCCAGCATCGGTTACGGTTTTAATTACACCTTC

size: .
V: TRBV27
D: .
J: TRBJ2-3
CDR3: CASSISRGSNTQYF
DNA: TGTGCCAGCAGTATCTCCAGGGGTTCTAATACGCAGTATTTT

size: few
V: TRBV3-1/TRBV3-2
D: .
J: TRBJ1-3
CDR3: CASSPSGNTIYF
DNA: TGTGCCAGCAGTCCGTCTGGAAACACCATATATTTT

size: .
V: TRBV6-5
D: TRBD2
J: TRBJ2-7
CDR3: CASRAGGSSYEQYF
DNA: TGTGCCAGCAGGGCGGGCGGGAGCTCCTACGAGCAGTACTTC

size: .
V: TRBV3-1/TRBV3-2
D: TRBD1
J: TRBJ2-1
CDR3: CASSQLGTVLSEQFF
DNA: TGTGCCAGCAGCCAACTTGGGACAGTCCTTAGTGAGCAGTTCTTC

size: .
V: TRBV29-1
D: .
J: TRBJ1-3
CDR3: CSVEGGFSGNTIYF
DNA: TGCAGCGTTGAAGGAGGGTTCTCTGGAAACACCATATATTTT

size: .
V: TRBV5-4
D: TRBD2
J: TRBJ2-1
CDR3: CASSFSGGARDEQFF
DNA: TGTGCCAGCAGCTTTAGCGGGGGGGCGCGGGATGAGCAGTTCTTC

size: once
V: TRBV18
D: TRBD1
J: TRBJ1-1
CDR3: CASSTDRAGTEAFF
DNA: TGTGCCAGCTCAACGGACAGGGCGGGCACTGAAGCTTTCTTT

size: .
V: TRBV28
D: TRBD1
J: TRBJ1-5
CDR3: CASSSGQGDKQPQHF
DNA: TGTGCCAGCAGTTCCGGACAGGGTGATAAACAGCCCCAGCATTTT

size: .
V: TRBV6-6
D: .
J: TRBJ1-4
CDR3: CASRPREHREKLFF
DNA: TGTGCCAGCAGACCCAGGGAACATAGAGAAAAACTGTTTTTT

size: .
V: TRBV5-5
D: .
J: TRBJ1-5
CDR3: CASSPEGRTNQPQHF
DNA: TGTGCCAGCAGCCCGGAGGGCCGGACCAATCAGCCCCAGCATTTT

size: .
V: TRBV5-4
D: .
J: TRBJ2-3
CDR3: CASSLYQGTSGTQYF
DNA: TGTGCCAGCAGCTTATACCAGGGGACCTCCGGTACGCAGTATTTT

size: .
V: TRBV20-1
D: .
J: TRBJ1-5
CDR3: CSASRAGATFDQPQHF
DNA: TGCAGTGCTAGTAGGGCGGGGGCAACCTTCGATCAGCCCCAGCATTTT

size: .
V: TRBV7-2
D: TRBD1
J: TRBJ2-7
CDR3: CASMPDRARYEQYF
DNA: TGTGCCAGCATGCCGGACAGGGCGAGGTACGAGCAGTACTTC

size: .
V: TRBV4-3
D: .
J: TRBJ2-1
CDR3: CASSQERNGLPSSDEQFF
DNA: TGCGCCAGCAGCCAAGAAAGAAATGGTCTTCCATCTAGCGATGAGCAGTTCTTC

size: .
V: TRBV7-8
D: TRBD1
J: TRBJ2-7
CDR3: CASSLAGQAYEQYF
DNA: TGTGCCAGCAGCTTAGCTGGACAGGCCTACGAGCAGTACTTC

size: .
V: TRBV7-9
D: TRBD1
J: TRBJ2-6
CDR3: CASSLTGVSGANVLTF
DNA: TGTGCCAGCAGCTTAACAGGGGTATCTGGGGCCAACGTCCTGACTTTC

size: .
V: TRBV30
D: .
J: TRBJ1-4
CDR3: CAWSTGMHEKLFF
DNA: TGTGCCTGGAGTACAGGGATGCATGAAAAACTGTTTTTT

size: .
V: TRBV27
D: TRBD1
J: TRBJ2-7
CDR3: CASSFPPLRDRVREQYF
DNA: TGTGCCAGCAGTTTCCCCCCCCTTCGGGACAGGGTTCGCGAGCAGTACTTC

size: .
V: TRBV5-5
D: .
J: TRBJ2-1
CDR3: CASSLAGRGRSSYNEQFF
DNA: TGTGCCAGCAGCTTGGCTGGTCGGGGGAGAAGCTCCTACAATGAGCAGTTCTTC

size: .
V: TRBV5-4
D: TRBD1
J: TRBJ2-7
CDR3: CASSDRPGQTTYEQYF
DNA: TGTGCCAGCAGCGATAGACCGGGACAGACAACCTACGAGCAGTACTTC

size: .
V: TRBV11-3
D: .
J: TRBJ2-7
CDR3: CASSSFGQTYEQYF
DNA: TGTGCCAGCAGCTCCTTCGGACAGACCTACGAGCAGTACTTC

size: .
V: TRBV6-2/TRBV6-3
D: .
J: TRBJ2-2
CDR3: CASSLNRVGTGELFF
DNA: TGTGCCAGCAGTCTAAACAGGGTTGGCACCGGGGAGCTGTTTTTT

size: .
V: TRBV28
D: .
J: TRBJ2-5
CDR3: CASSLGGSQETQYF
DNA: TGTGCCAGCAGTTTAGGGGGGTCGCAAGAGACCCAGTACTTC

size: .
V: TRBV19
D: .
J: TRBJ2-4
CDR3: CASSIRGQGRDIQYF
DNA: TGTGCCAGTAGTATAAGGGGCCAGGGCAGAGACATTCAGTACTTC

size: .
V: TRBV19
D: .
J: TRBJ1-4
CDR3: CASSTPRGTNEKLFF
DNA: TGTGCCAGTAGTACCCCAAGGGGGACTAATGAAAAACTGTTTTTT

size: .
V: TRBV6-6
D: .
J: TRBJ1-4
CDR3: CASSYFRGVEEKLFF
DNA: TGTGCCAGCAGTTACTTCCGGGGGGTAGAAGAAAAACTGTTTTTT

size: .
V: TRBV9
D: .
J: TRBJ2-2
CDR3: CASSLQGTYTGELFF
DNA: TGTGCCAGCAGTCTACAGGGTACCTACACCGGGGAGCTGTTTTTT

size: .
V: TRBV5-1
D: .
J: TRBJ2-7
CDR3: CASSLVSRSGGFYEQYF
DNA: TGCGCCAGCAGCTTGGTCTCCAGGTCAGGAGGCTTCTACGAGCAGTACTTC

size: .
V: TRBV10-1
D: TRBD1
J: TRBJ2-3
CDR3: CASRDRGPRDTQYF
DNA: TGCGCCAGCAGGGACAGGGGGCCGAGAGATACGCAGTATTTT

size: .
V: TRBV3-1/TRBV3-2
D: TRBD1
J: TRBJ1-2
CDR3: CASSRPGQGAPGYTF
DNA: TGTGCCAGCAGCCGACCGGGACAGGGGGCGCCGGGCTACACCTTC

size: .
V: TRBV5-1
D: .
J: TRBJ2-7
CDR3: CASSFLARGDSSYEQYF
DNA: TGCGCCAGCAGCTTCCTAGCTAGGGGGGACAGCTCCTACGAGCAGTACTTC

size: .
V: TRBV7-2
D: TRBD1
J: TRBJ1-1
CDR3: CASSQRQGPEAFF
DNA: TGTGCCAGCAGCCAGAGACAGGGCCCTGAAGCTTTCTTT

size: .
V: TRBV3-1/TRBV3-2
D: TRBD2
J: TRBJ2-4
CDR3: CASSGTSGGNIQYF
DNA: TGTGCCAGCAGTGGGACTAGCGGGGGAAACATTCAGTACTTC

size: .
V: TRBV15
D: TRBD1
J: TRBJ1-1
CDR3: CATSGRDRANTEAFF
DNA: TGTGCCACCAGCGGCCGGGACAGGGCGAACACTGAAGCTTTCTTT

size: .
V: TRBV2
D: TRBD2
J: TRBJ2-5
CDR3: CASSRTSGGPETQYF
DNA: TGTGCCAGCAGTCGAACTAGCGGGGGACCAGAGACCCAGTACTTC

size: few
V: TRBV3-1/TRBV3-2
D: .
J: TRBJ2-7
CDR3: CASSQDYRASSYEQYF
DNA: TGTGCCAGCAGCCAAGATTACAGGGCAAGCTCCTACGAGCAGTACTTC

size: .
V: TRBV7-2
D: .
J: TRBJ2-7
CDR3: CASSSKSGRQAYEQYF
DNA: TGTGCCAGCAGCTCGAAGAGTGGGAGACAGGCCTACGAGCAGTACTTC

size: .
V: TRBV3-1/TRBV3-2
D: TRBD1
J: TRBJ1-1
CDR3: CASSQGSGGAFF
DNA: TGTGCCAGCAGCCAAGGATCAGGGGGAGCTTTCTTT

size: few
V: TRBV4-1
D: .
J: TRBJ1-5
CDR3: CASSQDPTGWNQPQHF
DNA: TGCGCCAGCAGCCAAGATCCCACAGGGTGGAATCAGCCCCAGCATTTT

size: .
V: TRBV6-6
D: TRBD1
J: TRBJ2-2
CDR3: CASSRRDRGPGELFF
DNA: TGTGCCAGCAGCCGGCGGGACAGGGGGCCCGGGGAGCTGTTTTTT

size: .
V: TRBV11-3
D: .
J: TRBJ2-1
CDR3: CASSLRGPSSYNEQFF
DNA: TGTGCCAGCAGCTTAAGGGGCCCAAGCTCCTACAATGAGCAGTTCTTC

size: .
V: TRBV7-9
D: .
J: TRBJ1-1
CDR3: CASSFPVNTEAFF
DNA: TGTGCCAGCAGCTTTCCGGTTAACACTGAAGCTTTCTTT

size: .
V: TRBV4-3
D: .
J: TRBJ2-2
CDR3: CASSQGDYSNTGELFF
DNA: TGCGCCAGCAGCCAGGGAGACTACTCAAACACCGGGGAGCTGTTTTTT

size: few
V: TRBV2
D: TRBD1
J: TRBJ2-7
CDR3: CASSPSRQGPYEQYF
DNA: TGTGCCAGCAGCCCTTCCAGACAGGGGCCCTACGAGCAGTACTTC

size: .
V: TRBV5-4
D: .
J: TRBJ2-7
CDR3: CASSSGPPETYEQYF
DNA: TGTGCCAGCAGCTCTGGGCCTCCAGAGACCTACGAGCAGTACTTC